The entry below gives a single T cell receptor beta chain sequence along with its context. Only one count was recorded for this clone. The antigen this receptor binds is unknown. Qualities for individual bases were not recorded, and no much larger clone is one base off. From the germline V gene, CDR1 is SGDLS and CDR2 is YYNGEE. Its CDR3 holds 16 amino acids, cysteine through phenylalanine. Left in the record is the CDR3 DNA by itself, 48 bases read in frame from the first base. V lost 7 bases and J lost 3 bases; the stretch between them is 20 bases long. This entry is derived from a study of technical replicates of blood from a few donors (dated by TCRdb to about 2017). Receptor libraries were prepared by the immunoSEQ multiplex PCR assay. The clones in this table, taken by TCRdb from immuneACCESS, are in-frame only. Not every clone is retained; where verified, under half of the shortfall comes from an unresolved V gene, and the cause of the rest is unknown. Across this sample there are around 70,000 clones, with around 95% seen only once. Of the sample, roughly 0.26% is held by the ten largest clones.

The TCR originated in a human donor in good health. Sequenced material: T cells isolated from PBMCs. This sequence uses TRBV9 and TRBJ1-3; a tentative D call is TRBD1 (5 bases match). The CDR3 protein: CASGGIGRTVGNTIYF. The DNA is TGTGCCAGCGGGGGAATAGGGAGGACGGTTGGAAACACCATATATTTT.